These 12 T cell receptor beta chains were sequenced from one sample in a study of blood T cell repertoires in COVID-19. Profiling relied on immunoSEQ multiplex PCR, and the TCRdb table lists in-frame clones only, not all of them. Counted here are over 200,000 clones, about 80% occurring once; the ten biggest clones make up over 3%. Source material: peripheral blood. The origin of the receptors is a woman of 80 years or more with acute or convalescent COVID-19.

In DNA form, the CDR3 reads TGTGCCAGCAGTTCCCGGGACAGGGTTAGGACTGAAGCTTTCTTT. Protein sequence: CASSSRDRVRTEAFF. The chain combines TRBV6-5 with TRBJ1-1; 9 positions match TRBD1. The CDR3 spans 15 residues. Looked up from germline, CDR1 is MNHEY and CDR2 is SVGAGI. Germline trimming cut 4 bases from V and 5 bases from J; bases unmatched to any gene: 8.

The chain carries TRBV7-9 and TRBJ2-3; 14 positions match TRBD2. With V trimmed by 5 bases and J by 1 base, 8 bases remained unmatched. Germline CDR1 SEHNR, CDR2 FQNEAQ (reference sequence). This CDR3 has 18 amino acids. In DNA form, the CDR3 reads TGTGCCAGCAGCCCCGGGACTAGCGGGAGTGCCCGCACAGATACGCAGTATTTT. Translating gives CASSPGTSGSARTDTQYF.

This sequence joins TRBV6-2 or TRBV6-3 and TRBJ2-7; a possible D gene is TRBD1 (6 bases). CDR1 and CDR2 from the germline V gene are MNHEY and SVGEGT. CDR3 length: 14 amino acids. The V end lost 2 bases, the J end lost 5 bases, and 13 bases lay between the germline ends. In DNA, the CDR3 is TGTGCCAGCAGTTACCGGGACACCCAGCACGAGCAGTACTTC. It is translated as CASSYRDTQHEQYF.

This chain connects TRBV11-3 to TRBJ1-3; D not certain. V lost 3 bases and J 0 bases, leaving 12 bases between the germline ends. The CDR3 extends over 16 amino acids. Germline CDR1 and CDR2: SGHNT and YENEEA. CDR3: CASSFPGQSSGNTIYF. CDR3 in DNA: TGTGCCAGCAGCTTCCCAGGCCAGAGCTCTGGAAACACCATATATTTT.

This clone was detected only once. The V call is TRBV5-1, the J call TRBJ2-7, with a possible D match to TRBD1 (7 bases). Germline values: CDR1 SGHRS, CDR2 YFSETQ. Trimming left V 2 bases short and J 4 bases short, with 22 bases between. This CDR3 is 17 amino acids long. The chain's CDR3 is CASSFYPTGRLTYEQYF. The CDR3 region has the DNA TGCGCCAGCAGCTTTTATCCGACAGGGAGGCTAACGTACGAGCAGTACTTC.

Details on this clone: Other DNA variants within this sample encode the same CDR3. The CDR3 protein is CASSDRTGEETQYF. CDR3 coding DNA: TGTGCCAGCAGTGACAGGACAGGGGAAGAGACCCAGTACTTC. This sequence joins TRBV2 and TRBJ2-5, with 9 bases fitting TRBD1. Germline V gene sequence: CDR1 SNHLY, CDR2 FYNNEI. This CDR3 region has 14 residues. Trimming removed 3 bases from V and 3 bases from J; junction bases left unmatched: 2.

The rearrangement links TRBV5-5 to TRBJ2-7; D gene ambiguous. V lost 5 bases to trimming and J lost 0 bases, with 9 bases between them. Germline V gene data show CDR1 as SGHKS and CDR2 as YYEKEE (reference sequence). The CDR3 is 13 residues long. The CDR3 coding sequence is TGTGCCAGCAGTCGAGTCCCCTCCTACGAGCAGTACTTC. It specifies CASSRVPSYEQYF.

Notes on this clone: Relative to the germline gene, one junction end is altered; a read error may explain this. This chain uses TRBV6-1 with TRBJ1-2, with 12 bases fitting TRBD1. Germline V gene data show CDR1 as MNHNS and CDR2 as SASEGT. CDR3 size: 16 residues. The CDR3 is CASNEHRDRGPSGYTF. The CDR3 bases are TGTGCCAGCAATGAACACCGGGACAGGGGGCCAAGTGGCTACACCTTC.

The chain couples TRBV5-6 to TRBJ2-7; 10 nucleotides align to TRBD2. The J segment lost 3 bases and the V segment lost 0 bases, leaving 0 bases of the junction unmatched. The germline gives CDR1 SGHDT, CDR2 YYEEEE. The CDR3 extends over 14 amino acids. The CDR3 region is CASSLGTSGYEQYF. The CDR3 nucleotides are TGTGCCAGCAGCTTGGGGACTAGCGGCTACGAGCAGTACTTC.

This chain links TRBV5-1 with TRBJ2-3; 7 positions match TRBD1. V shed 5 bases and J 2 bases; nucleotides not matched to a gene: 8. This CDR3 region has 15 residues. Per germline, CDR1 SGHRS and CDR2 YFSETQ. CDR3 coding DNA: TGCGCCAGCAGTCAGGGACAGCCCATCACAGATACGCAGTATTTT. As protein: CASSQGQPITDTQYF. The entire variable domain, with the rest obtained from reference TRBV5-1 and TRBJ2-3, is as follows: KAGVTQTPRYLIKTRGQQVTLSCSPISGHRSVSWYQQTPGQGLQFLFEYFSETQRNKGNFPGRFSGRQFSNSRSEMNVSTLELGDSALYLCASSQGQPITDTQYFGPGTRLTVL.

The rearrangement joins TRBV3-1 (or the pseudogene TRBV3-2) to TRBJ1-1, with D possibly TRBD1 on 5 matching bases. The CDR3 is 14 residues long. The germline CDR1 and CDR2 sequences are LGHDT and YNNKEL (reference sequence). Trimming cost V 2 bases and J 5 bases, with 12 bases left between them. As DNA, the CDR3 is TGTGCCAGCAGCCAAATAGCAGGGTCTACTGAAGCTTTCTTT. Its protein product is CASSQIAGSTEAFF.

This sequence joins TRBV19 and TRBJ2-1; 12 nucleotides agree with TRBD2. V trimming: 7 bases; J trimming: 0 bases; junction bases outside the gene matches: 13. The germline gives CDR1 LNHDA, CDR2 SQIVND (reference sequence). The CDR3 runs to 19 residues. The CDR3 sequence is CASTPLAGGGGSSYNEQFF. The DNA for the CDR3 is TGTGCCAGTACCCCTCTAGCGGGAGGGGGGGGTAGCTCCTACAATGAGCAGTTCTTC.